This T cell receptor beta chain was documented in a study of blood T cell repertoires in COVID-19. This clone has only one observation. The data were produced by immunoSEQ multiplex PCR, yet TCRdb's version contains in-frame clones alone and is incomplete. Of around 70,000 clones listed, around nine tenths are singletons. The receptor was derived from a human donor in a cohort sampled during active COVID-19. The sequenced sample consisted of peripheral blood.

The CDR3 loop is CASSLGGDGTGELFF. CDR3 bases: TGTGCCAGCAGCCTTGGAGGGGATGGGACCGGGGAGCTGTTTTTT. The V and J genes are TRBV9 and TRBJ2-2, with a possible D match to TRBD2 (6 bases). Trimming stripped 4 bases from V and 5 bases from J, with 15 bases between. The germline CDR1 and CDR2 sequences are SGDLS and YYNGEE. CDR3 length: 15 residues. Combining the CDR3 with reference TRBV9 and TRBJ2-2 gives the whole variable domain DSGVTQTPKHLITATGQRVTLRCSPRSGDLSVYWYQQSLDQGLQFLIQYYNGEERAKGNILERFSAQQFPDLHSELNLSSLELGDSALYFCASSLGGDGTGELFFGEGSRLTVL.